This entry is about one T cell receptor (beta chain). The authors' processing: Reference gene primer amplification gave estimated nucleated cell counts. Libraries were prepared by immunoSEQ multiplex PCR; TCRdb keeps only in-frame clonotypes and omits some of them. V and J calls and clone size are given by that table; D and trimming were obtained from the DNA. This sample carries roughly 300,000 clones, about 83% of them seen once, and the ten largest clones take roughly 1.3%. This sample stems from a study of blood T cell repertoires in COVID-19. Study background: Whether acute or convalescent, the COVID-19 samples came from the United States, Italy and Spain. T cells, B-cell-depleted T cells, or PBMCs supplied cDNA or gDNA.

The CDR3 runs to 14 residues. The germline CDR1 and CDR2 sequences are MNHEY and SVGEGT. Trimming cost V 2 bases and J 4 bases, with 11 bases left between them. Sequenced input: peripheral blood. This chain joins TRBV6-2 or TRBV6-3 and TRBJ2-5, with a possible D match to TRBD2 (6 bases). The TCR comes from a woman in her forties or fifties with acute or convalescent COVID-19. The CDR3 DNA sequence: TGTGCCAGCAGTTACCCCGGCGGGGCAGAGACCCAGTACTTC. Its protein product is CASSYPGGAETQYF.